These 14 T cell receptor beta chains share one sample of origin, sequenced in a study of a mutant IDH1 vaccine in newly diagnosed glioma (dated by TCRdb to 2020 to 2023). These TCRs' antigens remain unknown. Libraries were prepared through the immunoSEQ multiplex PCR assay. In its TCRdb copy, this immuneACCESS table keeps in-frame sequences only and misses some clones. Where compared with another copy, unresolved V genes explain less than half of these, and the others have no known cause. This sample holds tens of thousands of clones; around 82% were observed only once. The biggest ten clones account for approximately 12% of the sample. The meaning of the sample's time point label: week 23, last vaccination. Every vaccine dose consisted of 300 ug of a 20-mer mutant IDH1 peptide in Montanide, administered subcutaneously together with topical imiquimod. The sample here was PBMCs, taken from a glioma patient whose treatment included an IDH1 peptide vaccine. All receptors come from a young man with glioma.

The chain combines TRBV4-3 with TRBJ2-1; D call uncertain. This CDR3 comprises 14 residues. Trimming removed 3 bases at V and 8 bases at J, with 14 bases between. The germline V gene encodes CDR1 LGHNA and CDR2 YSLEER. The CDR3 sequence is CASSHERVWDEQFF. Written as DNA, the CDR3 is TGCGCCAGCAGCCACGAACGTGTCTGGGATGAGCAGTTCTTC.

The chain combines TRBV5-6 with TRBJ2-7, with unresolved D. The CDR3 runs 15 residues. CDR1 and CDR2 (germline): SGHDT, YYEEEE. Between the trimmed V and J ends, which lost 1 base and 0 bases, there was a span of 11 bases. CDR3 coding DNA: TGTGCCAGCAGCTTGTGGGCGGCTAGCTCCTACGAGCAGTACTTC. Its protein is CASSLWAASSYEQYF.

The J gene is TRBJ2-5, the V gene TRBV5-6, with D possibly TRBD2 on 6 matching bases. The V gene's germline CDR1 is SGHDT and CDR2 YYEEEE. The CDR3 sequence is 15 residues long. Trimming pared 2 bases from V and 3 bases from J, leaving 14 bases between. This chain's CDR3 is CASSFITTGEETQYF. DNA for the CDR3: TGTGCCAGCAGCTTTATCACGACGGGGGAAGAGACCCAGTACTTC.

CDR3 region: CASSGSAGREQYF. In nucleotides, the CDR3 is TGTGCCAGCAGCGGTAGCGCGGGCCGCGAGCAGTACTTC. The genes are TRBV7-2 and TRBJ2-7; perhaps TRBD2 as D (5 bases). Germline loops: CDR1 SGHTA, CDR2 FQGNSA. Trimming stripped 5 bases from V and 6 bases from J, with 14 bases between. The CDR3 runs 13 residues. Filled out from reference TRBV7-2 and TRBJ2-7, the complete variable domain reads GAGVSQSPSNKVTEKGKDVELRCDPISGHTALYWYRQSLGQGLEFLIYFQGNSAPDKSGLPSDRFSAERTGGSVSTLTIQRTQQEDSAVYLCASSGSAGREQYFGPGTRLTVT.

The V and J genes are TRBV5-5 and TRBJ2-3; TRBD2 matches 8 bases. Germline-derived CDR1 and CDR2 are SGHKS and YYEKEE (reference sequence). The CDR3 loop spans 16 amino acids. J lost 6 bases, V lost 4 bases, and 13 bases had no gene match. The CDR3 reads CASSGRTAGVSDTQYF. CDR3 DNA sequence: TGTGCCAGCAGCGGTCGAACAGCGGGGGTTAGCGATACGCAGTATTTT. Using reference TRBV5-5 and TRBJ2-3 for the parts outside the CDR3, the full variable domain is DAGVTQSPTHLIKTRGQQVTLRCSPISGHKSVSWYQQVLGQGPQFIFQYYEKEERGRGNFPDRFSARQFPNYSSELNVNALLLGDSALYLCASSGRTAGVSDTQYFGPGTRLTVL.

This chain joins TRBV27 and TRBJ2-6; D is possibly TRBD2 (6 bases). This CDR3 region has 16 residues. The germline CDR1 and CDR2 sequences are MNHEY and SMNVEV (reference sequence). Trimming pared 5 bases from V and 0 bases from J, leaving 11 bases between. The CDR3 nucleotides are TGTGCCAGCAGTCCGGGACTGTACTCTGGGGCCAACGTCCTGACTTTC. As protein: CASSPGLYSGANVLTF.

V usage is TRBV25-1 and J usage is TRBJ2-3; D is perhaps TRBD2 (6 bases). V lost 2 bases to trimming and J lost 2 bases, with 11 bases between them. The V gene's germline CDR1 is MGHDK and CDR2 SYGVNS. CDR3 length: 15 amino acids. CDR3 in amino acids: CASSESGFTTDTQYF. The CDR3 DNA reads as TGTGCCAGCAGTGAAAGCGGGTTTACCACAGATACGCAGTATTTT.

The rearrangement links TRBV18 to TRBJ1-1; tentative D call: TRBD1 (6 bases). Germline lookup yields CDR1 KGHSH and CDR2 LQKENI. The CDR3 sequence is 14 residues long. V lost 6 bases and J 4 bases, leaving 15 bases between the germline ends. For the CDR3, the DNA is TGTGCCAGCTCCCCCTTAGGCAGGGGCACTGAAGCTTTCTTT. Translation: CASSPLGRGTEAFF.

The gene calls are TRBV28 and TRBJ2-4; 7 bases are a match to TRBD2. The CDR3 length is 15 residues. Trimming cost V 2 bases and J 2 bases; bases outside gene matches: 3. In germline, CDR1 is MDHEN, CDR2 SYDVKM. The CDR3 here is CASSLGGRPKNIQYF. CDR3 sequence (DNA): TGTGCCAGCAGTTTAGGCGGGAGACCCAAAAACATTCAGTACTTC. Together with reference TRBV28 and TRBJ2-4, the CDR3 gives the full variable domain: DVKVTQSSRYLVKRTGEKVFLECVQDMDHENMFWYRQDPGLGLRLIYFSYDVKMKEKGDIPEGYSVSREKKERFSLILESASTNQTSMYLCASSLGGRPKNIQYFGAGTRLSVL.

The CDR3, as DNA: TGTGCCAGCAGCTTAGGAGATAGGACTAATGAAAAACTGTTTTTT. This gives the protein CASSLGDRTNEKLFF. The V gene is TRBV13, the J gene TRBJ1-4; no clear D gene. Trimming cost V 0 bases and J 2 bases, with 7 bases left between them. This CDR3 spans 15 amino acids. CDR1 PRHDT and CDR2 FYEKMQ come from the germline V gene (reference sequence). The whole variable domain, filled in from reference TRBV13 and TRBJ1-4, reads AAGVIQSPRHLIKEKRETATLKCYPIPRHDTVYWYQQGPGQDPQFLISFYEKMQSDKGSIPDRFSAQQFSDYHSELNMSSLELGDSALYFCASSLGDRTNEKLFFGSGTQLSVL.

V is TRBV10-3 and J is TRBJ1-2; no definite D call. Trimming removed 2 bases at V and 3 bases at J, with 13 bases between. Germline V gene data show CDR1 as ENHRY and CDR2 as SYGVKD. The CDR3 runs to 15 residues. CDR3 bases: TGTGCCATCAGTGAGCCCCTGGCCAGAGACTATGGCTACACCTTC. Translating gives CAISEPLARDYGYTF.

V is TRBV5-5 and J is TRBJ2-7; tentatively, D is TRBD1 (6 bases). Trimming cost V 4 bases and J 0 bases, with 17 bases left between them. Germline CDR1 reads SGHKS; CDR2 reads YYEKEE (reference sequence). The CDR3 length is 16 residues. CDR3 nucleotide sequence: TGTGCCAGCAGCCTACTGGACAGACCTGGCTCCTACGAGCAGTACTTC. It codes for CASSLLDRPGSYEQYF.

The count of this clone is one. The rearrangement uses TRBV4-3 and TRBJ1-6; D is uncertain. Trimming cost V 5 bases and J 3 bases, with 17 bases left between them. The length of the CDR3 is 17 residues. Germline CDR1 LGHNA, CDR2 YSLEER. The CDR3 DNA reads as TGCGCCAGCAGCACCCGGACCAGCCTTGACTATAATTCACCCCTCCACTTT. Encoded protein: CASSTRTSLDYNSPLHF.

This chain links TRBV9 with TRBJ1-1; D might be TRBD1 (6 bases). Trimming cost V 3 bases and J 3 bases, with 15 bases left between them. This CDR3 contains 15 residues. CDR1 is SGDLS and CDR2 is YYNGEE in the germline V gene. The CDR3 bases are TGTGCCAGCAGCGAGCAGGGGAGGAAGGACACTGAAGCTTTCTTT. This translates into CASSEQGRKDTEAFF.